The following is a TCR beta chain sequence with its context. Libraries were prepared by immunoSEQ multiplex PCR; TCRdb keeps only in-frame clonotypes and omits some of them. The table shows roughly 80,000 clones, with about nine tenths occurring only once. This sample was taken from a study of T cell responses to AZD1222 COVID-19 vaccine. The length of the CDR3 is 14 residues. Trimming took 0 bases from V and 2 from J, leaving 8 bases between them. CDR1 SGHRS and CDR2 YFSETQ come from the germline V gene. The TCR originated in an adult who received the AZD1222 COVID-19 vaccine. The rearrangement links TRBV5-1 to TRBJ1-2; perhaps TRBD1 as D (6 bases). This material consisted of peripheral blood, taken 28 days after the second AZD1222 dose. In DNA, the CDR3 is TGCGCCAGCAGCTTGGGACAGGAAAACTATGGCTACACCTTC. This translates into CASSLGQENYGYTF.